The present TCR beta chain was sequenced within a study of T cell clusters in autoimmune cytopenias. Germline V gene data show CDR1 as SGHTA and CDR2 as FQGNSA. This CDR3 is built from 14 residues. One tube held mixed TRB-A and TRB-B primer pools for touch-down PCR. Using the multiplex PCR reads, TCRdb records one entry per CDR3 protein without DNA. The sample table sets out 3,500 to 4,000 distinct CDR3 sequences. TRB was amplified from 250 ng of peripheral blood genomic DNA per sample. This rearrangement joins TRBV7-2 to TRBJ2-1; with no DNA, the TCRdb D assignment of TRBD2 cannot be verified. The sample comprised peripheral blood. This sequence was found in a human donor with an autoimmune cytopenia or autoimmune hepatitis (not recorded which). CDR3 residues: CASSPIAGGDEQFF.